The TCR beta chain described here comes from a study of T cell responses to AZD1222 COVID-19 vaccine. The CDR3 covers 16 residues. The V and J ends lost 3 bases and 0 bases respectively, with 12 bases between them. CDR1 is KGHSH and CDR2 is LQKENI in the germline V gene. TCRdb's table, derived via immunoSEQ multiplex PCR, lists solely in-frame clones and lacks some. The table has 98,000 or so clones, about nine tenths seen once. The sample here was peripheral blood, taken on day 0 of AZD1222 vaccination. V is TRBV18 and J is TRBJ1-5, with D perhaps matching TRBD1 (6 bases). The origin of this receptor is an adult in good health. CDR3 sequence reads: CASSPGGPYSNQPQHF. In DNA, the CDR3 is TGTGCCAGCTCACCTGGGGGGCCGTATAGCAATCAGCCCCAGCATTTT.